The clone carrying this TCR beta chain was detected ten times or more. These data belong to a study of T cells in Graves' hyperthyroidism and ophthalmopathy. Hyperthyroidism had been newly diagnosed in patients aged 18 to 65, and its duration was under 2 months. Fresh peripheral blood, around 9.5 ml, yielded the PBMCs. TCR beta CDR3 sequences were amplified from RNA transcripts. Researchers ran a first-round RT-PCR on the TCR CDR3 using the HTBI primer set. TCRdb reprocessed the multiplex PCR reads via MiXCR and lists one record per CDR3 protein. Among about 420,000 distinct CDR3 sequences listed, 15% to 17% were seen once. Trimming cost V 1 base and J 3 bases, with 10 bases left between them. The CDR3 runs to 14 residues. Looked up from germline, CDR1 is SEHNR and CDR2 is FQNEAQ (reference sequence).

The material sequenced was blood. This chain joins TRBV7-9 and TRBJ2-7; D call uncertain. The clonotype comes from a woman between 18 and 29 years old with Graves' hyperthyroidism. CDR3 nucleotides: TGTGCCAGCAGCTTAGGAGACGGGTTCTACGAGCAGTACTTC. Its translation is CASSLGDGFYEQYF.